These 27 T cell receptor beta chains were all obtained from the same sample, sequenced in a study of blood T cells in healthy people across ages. The use of a sample-barcoded 5' primer and a J-beta primer mix characterized a second PCR of roughly 6 to 11 cycles. TCRdb recomputed calls from the 5' RACE reads with MiXCR, one row per CDR3 protein. The sample has about 730,000 distinct CDR3 sequences; 35% to 45% are singletons. Source material: blood. The receptor source for this set is an older woman in good health.

A few counts support this clonotype. J is TRBJ2-7 and V is TRBV20-1; 9 bases match TRBD2. The ends lost 2 bases at V and 7 bases at J; junction bases unmatched: 9. Germline loops: CDR1 DFQATT, CDR2 SNEGSKA (reference sequence). This CDR3 contains 14 residues. Here the CDR3 DNA reads TGCAGTGCTAGACATAGCGGGGGAGGGGGAGAGCAGTACTTC. Translated, it gives CSARHSGGGGEQYF.

This chain connects TRBV20-1 to TRBJ2-3; TRBD2 matches at 7 bases. The V gene end was trimmed by 6 bases and the J gene end by 3 bases; junction bases not matched to a gene: 0. The V gene's germline CDR1 is DFQATT and CDR2 SNEGSKA (reference sequence). The CDR3 has 11 residues. The CDR3 protein is CSAAGTDTQYF. The CDR3 DNA sequence: TGCAGTGCAGCGGGGACAGATACGCAGTATTTT.

This clonotype was picked up one time. The chain employs TRBV27 and TRBJ2-7; D may be TRBD2 (5 bases). This CDR3 contains 16 residues. Trimming left V 11 bases short and J 3 bases short, with 26 bases between. Looked up from germline, CDR1 is MNHEY and CDR2 is SMNVEV (reference sequence). The CDR3 bases are TGTGCCGTTCCTTGCCCCCCTAATAGTGAGGGCTACGAGCAGTACTTC. Translation: CAVPCPPNSEGYEQYF.

This clonotype was observed a handful of times. The rearrangement joins TRBV9 to TRBJ1-1; 7 nucleotides match TRBD1. Germline loops: CDR1 SGDLS, CDR2 YYNGEE. V dropped 3 bases and J dropped 2; count of bases not matched to a gene: 4. This CDR3 has 14 amino acids. CDR3 region: CASSGDSANTEAFF. In nucleotides, the CDR3 is TGTGCCAGCAGCGGGGACAGCGCCAACACTGAAGCTTTCTTT.

This sequence joins TRBV5-6 and TRBJ1-4, with 9 bases fitting TRBD1. CDR1 SGHDT and CDR2 YYEEEE come from the germline V gene. V trimming: 2 bases; J trimming: 8 bases; junction bases outside the gene matches: 4. The CDR3 contains 14 residues. In nucleotides, the CDR3 is TGTGCCAGCAGCTTTGGGACAGGGTCCGAAAAACTGTTTTTT. Amino acids: CASSFGTGSEKLFF.

The chain couples TRBV20-1 to TRBJ1-2; no clear D gene. CDR3 size: 12 residues. Germline lookup yields CDR1 DFQATT and CDR2 SNEGSKA (reference sequence). Here the CDR3 reads CSLQLSNYGYTF. For the CDR3, the DNA is TGCAGCCTACAACTTAGTAACTATGGCTACACCTTC.

This sequence joins TRBV29-1 and TRBJ2-3; a possible D gene is TRBD2 (5 bases). Germline-derived CDR1 and CDR2 are SQVTM and ANQGSEA. V gave up 3 bases and J gave up 2 bases, with 18 bases separating them. This CDR3 contains 16 residues. Written as DNA, the CDR3 is TGCAGCGTTGATGGACGGGAACACGGTTACACAGATACGCAGTATTTT. Its protein product is CSVDGREHGYTDTQYF.

Many counts were recorded for this clonotype. This rearrangement joins TRBV4-1 to TRBJ2-3, with no clear D. Trimming took off 1 base at V and 4 bases at J, with 15 bases between the two ends. The CDR3 length is 16 residues. Germline loops: CDR1 MGHRA, CDR2 YSYEKL. The CDR3 spells CASSQGPAVSPDTQYF. For the CDR3, the DNA is TGCGCCAGCAGCCAAGGTCCGGCCGTCAGCCCAGATACGCAGTATTTT.

This clonotype was counted only a few times. In nucleotides, the CDR3 is TGTGCCAGCAGCGTAGGGGAGGGCCCAATCTATGGCTACACCTTC. This gives the protein CASSVGEGPIYGYTF. This rearrangement joins TRBV9 to TRBJ1-2; D call uncertain. V lost 0 bases to trimming and J lost 4 bases, with 13 bases between them. The CDR3 spans 15 residues. Germline V CDR1 and CDR2: SGDLS, YYNGEE.

The CDR3 DNA reads as TGTGCCAGCAGCGCCCAACAGGGGGTGGACACCGGGGAGCTGTTTTTT. As protein: CASSAQQGVDTGELFF. The gene calls are TRBV7-3 and TRBJ2-2, with TRBD1 matching over 8 bases. The V and J ends lost 5 bases and 3 bases, in that order; junction bases with no gene match: 8. The CDR3 runs to 16 residues. Germline loops: CDR1 SGHTA, CDR2 FQGTGA.

This clonotype was counted between two and nine times. This chain uses TRBV15 with TRBJ2-3; 8 positions agree with TRBD1. The germline gives CDR1 LNHNV, CDR2 YYDKDF (reference sequence). The CDR3 contains 15 residues. Trimming removed 1 base from V and 1 base from J; junction bases left unmatched: 1. CDR3 sequence reads: CATSRGQGRTDTQYF. The DNA of the CDR3 is TGTGCCACCAGCAGAGGACAGGGGCGCACAGATACGCAGTATTTT. The full variable domain, completed using reference TRBV15 and TRBJ2-3, is DAMVIQNPRYQVTQFGKPVTLSCSQTLNHNVMYWYQQKSSQAPKLLFHYYDKDFNNEADTPDNFQSRRPNTSFCFLDIRSPGLGDTAMYLCATSRGQGRTDTQYFGPGTRLTVL.

The sample holds many counts of this clonotype. J is TRBJ2-7 and V is TRBV6-2 or TRBV6-3, with D perhaps being TRBD1 or TRBD2 (6 bases each). Trimming left V 6 bases short and J 1 base short, with 13 bases between. The CDR3 is 14 amino acids. The germline gives CDR1 MNHEY, CDR2 SVGEGT. The DNA for the CDR3 is TGTGCCAGCAGACCACAGGGAGGATCCTACGAGCAGTACTTC. Translating it yields CASRPQGGSYEQYF.

Worth noting for this clonotype: Germline is not matched at one junction end, which may reflect a read error. The CDR3 is CAGSREETQYF. In nucleotides, the CDR3 is TGTGCCGGCAGCAGAGAAGAGACCCAGTACTTC. This chain joins TRBV28 and TRBJ2-5; no reliable D call. This CDR3 is built from 11 residues. Germline V lookup: CDR1 MDHEN, CDR2 SYDVKM.

This clonotype was picked up many times. This sequence joins TRBV20-1 and TRBJ2-7; TRBD2 might be the D (6 bases). V was clipped by 3 bases and J by 7 bases, with 19 bases between them. The CDR3 length is 14 residues. Germline V gene sequence: CDR1 DFQATT, CDR2 SNEGSKA (reference sequence). CDR3 amino acids: CSARWTGADGEQYF. CDR3 DNA: TGCAGTGCTAGGTGGACGGGAGCGGACGGGGAGCAGTACTTC.

The chain employs TRBV6-1 and TRBJ2-7; D remains ambiguous. V lost 2 bases to trimming and J lost 1 base, with 6 bases between them. Germline loops: CDR1 MNHNS, CDR2 SASEGT. This CDR3 spans 13 amino acids. CDR3 in DNA: TGTGCCAGCAGTGAACAACATTCCTACGAGCAGTACTTC. Translating gives CASSEQHSYEQYF.

This chain links TRBV5-1 with TRBJ2-2; the match to TRBD2 covers 10 bases. Germline V gene lookup returns CDR1 SGHRS and CDR2 YFSETQ. This CDR3 contains 16 residues. Trimming took 4 bases from V and 1 from J; bases not matched to a gene: 4. DNA for the CDR3: TGCGCCAGCAGCAAACTAGCGGGGCTGAACACCGGGGAGCTGTTTTTT. Encoded protein: CASSKLAGLNTGELFF.

This clonotype was picked up a small number of times. This chain uses TRBV12-3 or TRBV12-4 with TRBJ2-1; possible D gene TRBD2, 5 bases. V was cut by 11 bases and J by 4 bases, with 15 bases left in between. CDR3 length: 13 residues. CDR3 in amino acids: CAGSSNLYNEQFF. The CDR3 DNA reads as TGTGCCGGGAGTAGCAACCTTTACAATGAGCAGTTCTTC.

The table lists this clonotype with a few counts. The rearrangement links TRBV7-2 to TRBJ1-6; D not certain. Germline values: CDR1 SGHTA, CDR2 FQGNSA. Trimming removed 8 bases at V and 0 bases at J, with 2 bases between. The length of the CDR3 is 12 residues. CDR3 region: CASGSYNSPLHF. Here the CDR3 DNA reads TGTGCCAGCGGCTCCTATAATTCACCCCTCCACTTT.

The CDR3 region has the DNA TGTGCCAGCAGTTTAGTCACAACAGTGGACGAGCAGTACTTC. Protein product: CASSLVTTVDEQYF. The gene calls are TRBV12-3 or TRBV12-4 and TRBJ2-7; D is unclear. This CDR3 has 14 residues. Trimming took off 1 base at V and 5 bases at J, with 12 bases between the two ends.

In regard to this clonotype: One end of the junction is discordant with germline, which a read error may explain. The chain couples TRBV12-3 or TRBV12-4 to TRBJ2-7; D remains ambiguous. CDR3 length: 15 residues. The CDR3 nucleotides are TGTGTCAGCAGTCACACGGACGGCACGGCCTACGAGCAGTACTTC. Translating it yields CVSSHTDGTAYEQYF.

The CDR3, as DNA: TGTGCCAGCAGTTCCGGGACTAGCGACCCGAATGAGCAGTTCTTC. Protein sequence: CASSSGTSDPNEQFF. The chain uses TRBV6-2 or TRBV6-3 and TRBJ2-1, with 10 bases lining up with TRBD2. CDR1 and CDR2 (germline): MNHEY, SVGEGT. This CDR3 has 15 amino acids. After removal of 4 bases from V and 7 bases from J, the junction contained 7 bases not matched to a gene.

The chain carries TRBV9 and TRBJ2-3; D not resolved. Germline V gene data show CDR1 as SGDLS and CDR2 as YYNGEE. This CDR3 is built from 15 residues. V lost 3 bases, J lost 2 bases, and 13 bases lay in between. CDR3 sequence reads: CASSGDIPITDTQYF. DNA of the CDR3: TGTGCCAGCAGCGGCGACATCCCCATCACAGATACGCAGTATTTT.

Worth noting for this clonotype: An end of the junction does not agree with germline; a read error may underlie this. V and J are TRBV20-1 and TRBJ2-5; no clear D. CDR1 is DFQATT, CDR2 SNEGSKA, per germline (reference sequence). The CDR3 spans 13 residues. CDR3 amino acids: CSARDQVGEAQYF. CDR3 nucleotides: TGCAGTGCTAGAGATCAAGTAGGAGAGGCCCAGTACTTC.

The chain recombines TRBV29-1 with TRBJ1-1; D unclear. This CDR3 region has 13 residues. V was pared by 7 bases and J by 0 bases, with 12 bases between. Germline lookup yields CDR1 SQVTM and CDR2 ANQGSEA. The CDR3 protein is CSAKENMNTEAFF. The CDR3 DNA follows: TGCAGCGCGAAGGAGAACATGAACACTGAAGCTTTCTTT.

This chain links TRBV7-9 with TRBJ2-1; 15 nucleotides match TRBD2. V lost 1 base, J lost 9 bases, and 7 bases stayed unmatched. CDR3 size: 17 residues. Germline lookup yields CDR1 SEHNR and CDR2 FQNEAQ (reference sequence). The CDR3 coding sequence is TGTGCCAGCAGCTTAGGGGGGGGACTAGCGGGAGGTATTGAGCAGTTCTTC. Translating gives CASSLGGGLAGGIEQFF.

This chain joins TRBV7-9 and TRBJ2-7; D is perhaps TRBD2 (6 bases). The CDR3 spans 16 residues. Germline V gives CDR1 SEHNR, CDR2 FQNEAQ (reference sequence). V lost 4 bases to trimming and J lost 0 bases, with 16 bases between them. The CDR3 region has the DNA TGTGCCAGCAGCTACGGAACCGGGAGCACCTCCTACGAGCAGTACTTC. As protein: CASSYGTGSTSYEQYF.

This clonotype was seen a few times. V usage is TRBV9 and J usage is TRBJ1-1; a weak D match, TRBD1 (6 bases). Germline V lookup: CDR1 SGDLS, CDR2 YYNGEE. The CDR3 runs 12 residues. V was clipped by 4 bases and J by 8 bases, with 12 bases between them. The CDR3 reads CASSPAGDEAFF. Written as DNA, the CDR3 is TGTGCCAGCAGCCCGGCAGGGGACGAAGCTTTCTTT.